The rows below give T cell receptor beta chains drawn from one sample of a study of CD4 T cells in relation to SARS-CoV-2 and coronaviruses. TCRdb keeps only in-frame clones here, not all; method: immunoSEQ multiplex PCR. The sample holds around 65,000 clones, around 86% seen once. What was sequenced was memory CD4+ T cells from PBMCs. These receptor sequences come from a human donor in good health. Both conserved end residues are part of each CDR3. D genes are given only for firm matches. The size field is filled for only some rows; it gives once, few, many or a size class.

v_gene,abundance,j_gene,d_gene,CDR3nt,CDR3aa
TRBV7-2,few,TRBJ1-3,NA,TGTGCCAGCAGCCCAAGCTGGGGCAGGGCGAATGGAAACACCATATATTTT,CASSPSWGRANGNTIYF
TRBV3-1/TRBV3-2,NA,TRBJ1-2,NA,TGTGCCAGCAGCCAGGGGATTCTCTATGGCTACACCTTC,CASSQGILYGYTF
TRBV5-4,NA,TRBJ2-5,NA,TGTGCCAGCAGCTTTGACTCCGGGCCACCCGAGACCCAGTACTTC,CASSFDSGPPETQYF
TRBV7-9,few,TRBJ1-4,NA,TGTGCCAGCGAAAGGAGCAGGTCACGTGAAAAACTGTTTTTT,CASERSRSREKLFF
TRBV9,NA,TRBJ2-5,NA,TGTGCCAGCAGTCTAGGCGGCAACCAAGAGACCCAGTACTTC,CASSLGGNQETQYF
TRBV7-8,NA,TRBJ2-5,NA,TGTGCCAGCAGCCTAGCCGGCCTGGCCAGGTGGAGGGAGACCCAGTACTTC,CASSLAGLARWRETQYF
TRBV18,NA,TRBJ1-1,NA,TGTGCCAGCTCACCAGGGCTGAACACTGAAGCTTTCTTT,CASSPGLNTEAFF
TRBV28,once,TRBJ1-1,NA,TGTGCCAGCACCGGGACGGCTAACACTGAAGCTTTCTTT,CASTGTANTEAFF
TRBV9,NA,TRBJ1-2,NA,TGTGCCAGCAAGGGGTGGGGCTATGGCTACACCTTC,CASKGWGYGYTF
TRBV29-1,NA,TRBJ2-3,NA,TGCAGCGTTGGACCGATGGTAGATACGCAGTATTTT,CSVGPMVDTQYF
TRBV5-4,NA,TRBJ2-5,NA,TGTGCCAGCAGCTTCGGGGGGCTGGAGACCCAGTACTTC,CASSFGGLETQYF
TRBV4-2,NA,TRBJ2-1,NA,TGTGCCAGCAGCCAAATACCAGATGGAGGCTCCTACAATGAGCAGTTCTTC,CASSQIPDGGSYNEQFF
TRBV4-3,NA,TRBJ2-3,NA,TGCGCCAGCAGCCAAGTTTGGGGTGGCGGCACAGATACGCAGTATTTT,CASSQVWGGGTDTQYF
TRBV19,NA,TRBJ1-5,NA,TGTGCCAGTAGTATTTTAACACGCACCAATCAGCCCCAGCATTTT,CASSILTRTNQPQHF
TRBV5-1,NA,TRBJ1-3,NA,TGCGCCAGCAGCTTGGGCGCCAACTCTGGAAACACCATATATTTT,CASSLGANSGNTIYF
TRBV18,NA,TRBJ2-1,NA,TGTGCCAGCTCACCGGGAGAGTACAATGAGCAGTTCTTC,CASSPGEYNEQFF
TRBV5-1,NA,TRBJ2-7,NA,TGCGCCAGCAGCCTGGAGGGGTACGAGCAGTACTTC,CASSLEGYEQYF
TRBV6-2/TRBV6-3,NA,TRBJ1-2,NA,TGTGCCAGCAGTCCGGGAGGACAGACCTATGGCTACACCTTC,CASSPGGQTYGYTF
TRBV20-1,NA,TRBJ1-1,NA,TGCAGTGCGAAGGGGGGGACTGAAGCTTTCTTT,CSAKGGTEAFF
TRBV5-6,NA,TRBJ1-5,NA,TGTGCCAGCAGCAGGGGTAGCAATCAGCCCCAGCATTTT,CASSRGSNQPQHF
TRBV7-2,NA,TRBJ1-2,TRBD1,TGTGCCAGCAGCTCCTACAGGGGGAACTATGGCTACACCTTC,CASSSYRGNYGYTF
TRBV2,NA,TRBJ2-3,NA,TGTGCCAGCAGTCGCCAGAGCGTCGCAGATACGCAGTATTTT,CASSRQSVADTQYF
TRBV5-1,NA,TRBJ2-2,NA,TGCGCCAGCAGCTTGGCCTCGGGGCTGAACACCGGGGAGCTGTTTTTT,CASSLASGLNTGELFF
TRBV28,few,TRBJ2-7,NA,TGTGCCAGCAGTTTTACCCCCCTAGCTTACTACGAGCAGTACTTC,CASSFTPLAYYEQYF
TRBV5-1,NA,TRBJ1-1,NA,TGCGCCAGCAGCCTAAACAGGGAAACGAACACTGAAGCTTTCTTT,CASSLNRETNTEAFF
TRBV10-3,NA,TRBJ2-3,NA,TGTGCCATCAGCCCCCCCGGGGCAGATACGCAGTATTTT,CAISPPGADTQYF
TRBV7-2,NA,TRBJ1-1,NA,TGTGCCAGCATCCGAAGAGGGGGGTCCGGGGTCTACACTGAAGCTTTCTTT,CASIRRGGSGVYTEAFF
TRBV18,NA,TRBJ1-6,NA,TGTGCCAGCTCGACAACCGCGGACATCCCGTCACCCCTCCACTTT,CASSTTADIPSPLHF
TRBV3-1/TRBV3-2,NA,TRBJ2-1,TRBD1,TGTGCCAGCAGCCAACAGACAGGGAGCGATGAGCAGTTCTTC,CASSQQTGSDEQFF
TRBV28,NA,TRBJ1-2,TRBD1,TGTGCCAGCAGTTCCCCGGGACAGGGCTATGGCTACACCTTC,CASSSPGQGYGYTF
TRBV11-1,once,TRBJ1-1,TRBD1,TGTGCCAGCAGCGATCGACAGGGTTTAGCGAACACTGAAGCTTTCTTT,CASSDRQGLANTEAFF
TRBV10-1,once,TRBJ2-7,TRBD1,TGCGCCAGCAGCCTTGACAGGGGCCACTCCTACGAGCAGTACTTC,CASSLDRGHSYEQYF
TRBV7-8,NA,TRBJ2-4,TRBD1,TGTGCCAGCAGCTCGTCCCCACTACCACAGGGGTCAGCCAAAAACATTCAGTACTTC,CASSSSPLPQGSAKNIQYF
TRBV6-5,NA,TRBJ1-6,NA,TGTGCCAGCGTATCGCGGGGTTCCTATAATTCACCCCTCCACTTT,CASVSRGSYNSPLHF
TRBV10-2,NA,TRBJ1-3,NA,TGCGCCACCAAAGGACAGAACTCTGGAAACACCATATATTTT,CATKGQNSGNTIYF
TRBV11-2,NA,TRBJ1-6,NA,TGTGCCAGCTCGAGTGGACAAGACTATAATTCACCCCTCCACTTT,CASSSGQDYNSPLHF
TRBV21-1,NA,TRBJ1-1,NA,TGTGCCAGCAGCAAAGCGCTTTGGGGATGGGCAGGGGGCCTTGAAGGGGGTGCCACTGAAGCTTTCTTT,CASSKALWGWAGGLEGGATEAFF
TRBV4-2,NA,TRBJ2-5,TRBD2,TGTGCCAGCAGCCAAGGACTAGCGGGAGGGAGGGGAGAGACCCAGTACTTC,CASSQGLAGGRGETQYF
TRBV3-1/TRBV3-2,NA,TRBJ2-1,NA,TGTGCCAGCAGCCAACCTGGGGGACTCGGGCGCAATGAGCAGTTCTTC,CASSQPGGLGRNEQFF
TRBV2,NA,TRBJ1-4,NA,TGTGCCAGCAGAACAGGCACCGAAAAACTGTTTTTT,CASRTGTEKLFF
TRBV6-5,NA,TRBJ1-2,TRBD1,TGTGCCAGCAGCGCCGGGACAGGGGGCTATGGCTACACCTTC,CASSAGTGGYGYTF
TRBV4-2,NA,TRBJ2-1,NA,TGTGCCAGCAGTCGAGTGGGGAGTGAGCAGTTCTTC,CASSRVGSEQFF
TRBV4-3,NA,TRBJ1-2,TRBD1,TGCGCCAGCAGCCAAGGTGACAGGGCTGGCTACACCTTC,CASSQGDRAGYTF
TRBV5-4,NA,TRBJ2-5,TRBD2,TGTGCCAGCAGCTTGGCCCGGGATAGCGGGGGGGCAACTGAGACCCAGTACTTC,CASSLARDSGGATETQYF
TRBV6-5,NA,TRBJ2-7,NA,TGTGCCACCCTCATGGGTGGGGGGTCCTCCTACGAGCAGTACTTC,CATLMGGGSSYEQYF